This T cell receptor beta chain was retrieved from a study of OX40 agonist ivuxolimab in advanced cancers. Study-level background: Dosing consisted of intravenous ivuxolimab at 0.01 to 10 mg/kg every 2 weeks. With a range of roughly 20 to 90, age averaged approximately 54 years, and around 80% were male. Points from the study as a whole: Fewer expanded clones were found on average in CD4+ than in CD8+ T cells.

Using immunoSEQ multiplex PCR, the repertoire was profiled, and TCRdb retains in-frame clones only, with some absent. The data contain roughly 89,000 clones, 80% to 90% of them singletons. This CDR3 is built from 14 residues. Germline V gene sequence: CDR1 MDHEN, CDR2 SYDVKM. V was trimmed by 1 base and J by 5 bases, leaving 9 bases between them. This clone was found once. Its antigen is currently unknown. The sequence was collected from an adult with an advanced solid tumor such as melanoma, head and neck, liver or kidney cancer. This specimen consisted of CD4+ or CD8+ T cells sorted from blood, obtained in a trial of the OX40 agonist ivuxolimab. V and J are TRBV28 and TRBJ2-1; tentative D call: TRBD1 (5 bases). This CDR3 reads CASSLYAGHNEQFF. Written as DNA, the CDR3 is TGTGCCAGCAGTTTATATGCAGGGCACAATGAGCAGTTCTTC.